The rows below give T cell receptor beta chains drawn from one sample of a study of cytomegalovirus exposure and HLA in healthy donors. Generated by immunoSEQ multiplex PCR, the TCRdb table keeps only in-frame clones and is missing some. The data hold around 200,000 clones, with just under 75% observed a single time. Sequencing was done on a sample of PBMCs. Receptor source: a young woman in good health and CMV-seropositive. Each CDR3 is given with its conserved first and last residue. A D gene is named only where the DNA matches it firmly. Clone size is given for some rows only: seen once, a few or many times, or a class if the clone is expanded.

v_gene: TRBV6-4; abundance: once; d_gene: TRBD1; j_gene: TRBJ2-7; CDR3nt: TGTGCCAGCAGACCCCAGGGGGCCTATGGAAAGAAGTACTTC; CDR3aa: CASRPQGAYGKKYF
v_gene: TRBV10-1; abundance: few; d_gene: TRBD2; j_gene: TRBJ2-1; CDR3nt: TGCGCCCGAGGGAGGGGCTCCTACAATGAGCAGTTCTTC; CDR3aa: CARGRGSYNEQFF
v_gene: TRBV28; abundance: .; d_gene: .; j_gene: TRBJ2-7; CDR3nt: TGTGCCAGCTCTGGCCCCCCCTACGAGCAGTACTTC; CDR3aa: CASSGPPYEQYF
v_gene: TRBV7-9; abundance: .; d_gene: TRBD2; j_gene: TRBJ2-6; CDR3nt: TGTGCCAGCAGCCCCGCGGCCGGGGGAGGGTCTGGGGCCAACGTCCTGACTTTC; CDR3aa: CASSPAAGGGSGANVLTF
v_gene: TRBV11-2; abundance: .; d_gene: .; j_gene: TRBJ2-3; CDR3nt: TGTGCCAGCAGCCACGCTGACAGAGGCACAGATACGCAGTATTTT; CDR3aa: CASSHADRGTDTQYF
v_gene: TRBV19; abundance: .; d_gene: TRBD2; j_gene: TRBJ2-7; CDR3nt: TGTGCCAGTAGTCCGACTAGCGGAGCCTACGAGCAGTACTTC; CDR3aa: CASSPTSGAYEQYF
v_gene: TRBV5-4; abundance: .; d_gene: .; j_gene: TRBJ2-1; CDR3nt: TGTGCCAGCAGCCTCAGCCGGGGCTCCTACAATGAGCAGTTCTTC; CDR3aa: CASSLSRGSYNEQFF
v_gene: TRBV10-3; abundance: .; d_gene: .; j_gene: TRBJ2-7; CDR3nt: TGTGCCATCAGTGAGTCGGAGTCGGCATCCTACGAGCAGTACTTC; CDR3aa: CAISESESASYEQYF
v_gene: TRBV28; abundance: .; d_gene: .; j_gene: TRBJ1-5; CDR3nt: TGTGCCAGCAGTTATACAGGGATTTTAAGGAATCAGCCCCAGCATTTT; CDR3aa: CASSYTGILRNQPQHF
v_gene: TRBV7-8; abundance: .; d_gene: TRBD2; j_gene: TRBJ2-1; CDR3nt: TGTGCCAGCAGCTCACTAGCGGGGGGGACGAATGAGCAGTTCTTC; CDR3aa: CASSSLAGGTNEQFF
v_gene: TRBV6-1; abundance: .; d_gene: .; j_gene: TRBJ2-7; CDR3nt: TGTGCCAGCAGTGCACAGTCCTACGAGCAGTACTTC; CDR3aa: CASSAQSYEQYF
v_gene: TRBV5-1; abundance: .; d_gene: .; j_gene: TRBJ2-2; CDR3nt: TGCGCCAGCAGTCCAGCCGACAGGAACACCGGGGAGCTGTTTTTT; CDR3aa: CASSPADRNTGELFF
v_gene: TRBV5-8; abundance: .; d_gene: TRBD1; j_gene: TRBJ2-1; CDR3nt: TGTGCCAGCAGCTTGGGGGACAGGGGCTACAATGAGCAGTTCTTC; CDR3aa: CASSLGDRGYNEQFF
v_gene: TRBV29-1; abundance: .; d_gene: .; j_gene: TRBJ2-5; CDR3nt: TGCAGCGTTGACGGGTTGACCCAGTACTTC; CDR3aa: CSVDGLTQYF
v_gene: TRBV27; abundance: .; d_gene: TRBD2; j_gene: TRBJ2-1; CDR3nt: TGTGCCAGCGGAACTAGCGGGAGTGGCAATGAGCAGTTCTTC; CDR3aa: CASGTSGSGNEQFF
v_gene: TRBV6-1; abundance: .; d_gene: .; j_gene: TRBJ1-5; CDR3nt: TGTGCCAGCAGTGAAGGGAGGAAGAATCAGCCCCAGCATTTT; CDR3aa: CASSEGRKNQPQHF
v_gene: TRBV27; abundance: .; d_gene: .; j_gene: TRBJ2-5; CDR3nt: TGTGCCAGCAGTTGGGCCTCCCAAGAGACCCAGTACTTC; CDR3aa: CASSWASQETQYF
v_gene: TRBV10-3; abundance: .; d_gene: TRBD2; j_gene: TRBJ2-7; CDR3nt: TGTGCCATCAGTGAGGGGACTAGCTTATACGAGCAGTACTTC; CDR3aa: CAISEGTSLYEQYF
v_gene: TRBV28; abundance: .; d_gene: TRBD1; j_gene: TRBJ1-1; CDR3nt: TGTGCCAGCAGAGGACAGGGGAGAACTGAAGCTTTCTTT; CDR3aa: CASRGQGRTEAFF
v_gene: TRBV7-2; abundance: few; d_gene: TRBD2; j_gene: TRBJ2-7; CDR3nt: TGTGCCAGCAGCTTAGGCAGGGCGGGAGGGCAGGGCGAGCAGTACTTC; CDR3aa: CASSLGRAGGQGEQYF
v_gene: TRBV9; abundance: .; d_gene: TRBD2; j_gene: TRBJ2-3; CDR3nt: TGTGCCAGCAGCTCCACTAGCGGTCTGACAGATACGCAGTATTTT; CDR3aa: CASSSTSGLTDTQYF
v_gene: TRBV5-6; abundance: .; d_gene: TRBD1; j_gene: TRBJ1-2; CDR3nt: TGTGCCAGCAGCACAACCGGGACAGGGGGCAGCTATGGCTACACCTTC; CDR3aa: CASSTTGTGGSYGYTF
v_gene: TRBV19; abundance: .; d_gene: TRBD2; j_gene: TRBJ2-1; CDR3nt: TGTGCCAGTAGTCCCCGGGCTAGCGGGTCTATAGGGAATGAGCAGTTCTTC; CDR3aa: CASSPRASGSIGNEQFF
v_gene: TRBV5-1; abundance: .; d_gene: .; j_gene: TRBJ1-2; CDR3nt: TGCGCCAGCAGCTTGGTTGCGGCCTATGGCTACACCTTC; CDR3aa: CASSLVAAYGYTF
v_gene: TRBV5-4; abundance: .; d_gene: TRBD1; j_gene: TRBJ2-7; CDR3nt: TGTGCCAGCAGCACTCCGGGACAGGGGTACGAGCAGTACTTC; CDR3aa: CASSTPGQGYEQYF
v_gene: TRBV2; abundance: few; d_gene: .; j_gene: TRBJ2-5; CDR3nt: TGTGCCAGCAGTGAAGTGAGACTAGTCAGGGAGACCCAGTACTTC; CDR3aa: CASSEVRLVRETQYF
v_gene: TRBV7-9; abundance: .; d_gene: .; j_gene: TRBJ2-5; CDR3nt: TGTGCCAGCAGCTTAAAGGGGCCGGAGACCCAGTACTTC; CDR3aa: CASSLKGPETQYF
v_gene: TRBV10-2; abundance: .; d_gene: TRBD2; j_gene: TRBJ2-1; CDR3nt: TGCGCCAGCAGTGAGTCGGGGGGGGATGATGAGCAGTTCTTC; CDR3aa: CASSESGGDDEQFF
v_gene: TRBV18; abundance: few; d_gene: .; j_gene: TRBJ2-2; CDR3nt: TGTGCCAGCTCACCAACACCTCCGAACACCGGGGAGCTGTTTTTT; CDR3aa: CASSPTPPNTGELFF
v_gene: TRBV6-4; abundance: .; d_gene: TRBD2; j_gene: TRBJ2-1; CDR3nt: TGTGCCAGCACCCTCAATCCTAGCGGGAGTGGGTACAATGAGCAGTTCTTC; CDR3aa: CASTLNPSGSGYNEQFF
v_gene: TRBV10-1; abundance: .; d_gene: TRBD2; j_gene: TRBJ2-7; CDR3nt: TGCGCCAGCAGTGAGAGACGGGAGGGCCGCGAGCAGTACTTC; CDR3aa: CASSERREGREQYF
v_gene: TRBV5-1; abundance: .; d_gene: TRBD2; j_gene: TRBJ2-1; CDR3nt: TGCGCCAGCAGCCCGGGACTAGCGGGTTCCCAAAGCTCCTACAATGAGCAGTTCTTC; CDR3aa: CASSPGLAGSQSSYNEQFF
v_gene: TRBV21-1; abundance: .; d_gene: .; j_gene: TRBJ2-1; CDR3nt: TGTGCCAGCAGCACCCCCACCGGGGGGGGGATAGATGAGCAGTTCTTC; CDR3aa: CASSTPTGGGIDEQFF
v_gene: TRBV28; abundance: .; d_gene: TRBD1; j_gene: TRBJ1-1; CDR3nt: TGTGCCAGCAGTGACAGGGTCACTGAAGCTTTCTTT; CDR3aa: CASSDRVTEAFF
v_gene: TRBV6-6; abundance: few; d_gene: .; j_gene: TRBJ2-1; CDR3nt: TGTGCCAGCAGCCTTGGACTAGAGCAGTTCTTC; CDR3aa: CASSLGLEQFF
v_gene: TRBV6-5; abundance: .; d_gene: TRBD2; j_gene: TRBJ2-4; CDR3nt: TGTGCCAGCAGTTATGGCCCAGCCGGGACTAGCAACATTCAGTACTTC; CDR3aa: CASSYGPAGTSNIQYF
v_gene: TRBV19; abundance: .; d_gene: .; j_gene: TRBJ1-1; CDR3nt: TGTGCCAGTACCATAGGGGAGGGAGCTTTCTTT; CDR3aa: CASTIGEGAFF
v_gene: TRBV7-2; abundance: .; d_gene: TRBD2; j_gene: TRBJ2-7; CDR3nt: TGTGCCAGCAGATTGGGACTAGGTATCCTCTACGAGCAGTACTTC; CDR3aa: CASRLGLGILYEQYF
v_gene: TRBV4-1; abundance: .; d_gene: .; j_gene: TRBJ2-3; CDR3nt: TGCGCCAGCAGCCAAGTGGCTAGCGTCACAGATACGCAGTATTTT; CDR3aa: CASSQVASVTDTQYF
v_gene: TRBV2; abundance: .; d_gene: TRBD1; j_gene: TRBJ1-5; CDR3nt: TGTGCCAGCAGCCCGGACAGGGGAAATCAGCCCCAGCATTTT; CDR3aa: CASSPDRGNQPQHF
v_gene: TRBV19; abundance: .; d_gene: .; j_gene: TRBJ1-1; CDR3nt: TGTGCCAGTAGTATAGGGTCTGGTGGGCCTGAAGCTTTCTTT; CDR3aa: CASSIGSGGPEAFF
v_gene: TRBV28; abundance: few; d_gene: .; j_gene: TRBJ1-5; CDR3nt: TGTGCCAGCAGTTCCATCAAACAGCCCCAGCATTTT; CDR3aa: CASSSIKQPQHF
v_gene: TRBV28; abundance: .; d_gene: .; j_gene: TRBJ2-2; CDR3nt: TGTGCCAGCAGTCCTGATCCCCGGGGAGCCGGGGAGCTGTTTTTT; CDR3aa: CASSPDPRGAGELFF
v_gene: TRBV18; abundance: .; d_gene: .; j_gene: TRBJ2-7; CDR3nt: TGTGCCAGCTCACCCGCGGGAGAGCAGTACTTC; CDR3aa: CASSPAGEQYF
v_gene: TRBV5-1; abundance: .; d_gene: TRBD1; j_gene: TRBJ2-7; CDR3nt: TGCGCCAGCAGCTTGGCCGGGACAGTCTACGAGCAGTACTTC; CDR3aa: CASSLAGTVYEQYF
v_gene: TRBV9; abundance: .; d_gene: TRBD2; j_gene: TRBJ2-2; CDR3nt: TGTGCCAGCAGCGTTGCGGGGGGGCGGGACGGGGAGCTGTTTTTT; CDR3aa: CASSVAGGRDGELFF
v_gene: TRBV19; abundance: .; d_gene: .; j_gene: TRBJ2-3; CDR3nt: TGTGCCAGTAGCCGCCGGACACTCTCGCTCACAGATACGCAGTATTTT; CDR3aa: CASSRRTLSLTDTQYF